This T cell receptor (beta chain) was observed in a study of T cell responses to AZD1222 COVID-19 vaccine. Study-level points and caveats: Seropositive AZD1222 recipients at baseline numbered only five or six.

Clones were read by immunoSEQ multiplex PCR, and TCRdb kept only the in-frame ones, dropping some. The sample holds roughly 110,000 clones; approximately 89% are singletons and the top ten take approximately 4.5%. Germline assignment: CDR1 MGHRA and CDR2 YSYEKL. CDR3 length: 17 residues. The V and J ends lost 0 bases and 1 base respectively, with 13 bases between them. As for this clone: The antigen is not known.

The sequenced sample was peripheral blood, obtained on day 0 of AZD1222 vaccination. The receptor was derived from an adult in good health. The gene calls are TRBV4-1 and TRBJ1-5; tentative D call: TRBD1 (5 bases). The CDR3 region is CASSQEAGVSSNQPQHF. Written as DNA, the CDR3 is TGCGCCAGCAGCCAAGAGGCGGGGGTGAGCAGCAATCAGCCCCAGCATTTT.